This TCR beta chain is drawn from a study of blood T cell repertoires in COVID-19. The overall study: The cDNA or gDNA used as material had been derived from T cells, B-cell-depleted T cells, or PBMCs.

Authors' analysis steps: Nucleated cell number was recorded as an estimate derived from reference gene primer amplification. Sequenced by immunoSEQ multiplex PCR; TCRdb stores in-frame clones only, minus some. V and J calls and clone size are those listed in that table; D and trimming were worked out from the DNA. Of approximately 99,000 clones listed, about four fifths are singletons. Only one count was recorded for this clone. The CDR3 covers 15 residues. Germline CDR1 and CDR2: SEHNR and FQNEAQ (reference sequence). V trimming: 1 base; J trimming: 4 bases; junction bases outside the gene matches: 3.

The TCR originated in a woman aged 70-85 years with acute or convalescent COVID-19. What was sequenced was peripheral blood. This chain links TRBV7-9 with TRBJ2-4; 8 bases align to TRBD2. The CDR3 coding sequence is TGTGCCAGCAGCTTAGACGGGAGGGCAAAAAACATTCAGTACTTC. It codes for CASSLDGRAKNIQYF.